What follows are 8 T cell receptor beta chains derived from one specimen sequenced in a study of blood T cell repertoires in COVID-19. Clones were read by immunoSEQ multiplex PCR, and TCRdb kept only the in-frame ones, dropping some. The data contain some 340,000 clones, 65% to 85% of them singletons. The material sequenced was peripheral blood. The receptors here all came from a man aged 25 to 40 with active or convalescent COVID-19.

The V gene is TRBV30, the J gene TRBJ1-2, with D possibly matching TRBD1 (5 bases). V dropped 2 bases and J dropped 6 bases, with 10 bases sitting between them. The CDR3 sequence is 12 residues long. Germline assignment: CDR1 GTSNPN and CDR2 SVGIG (reference sequence). The CDR3 DNA reads TGTGCCTGGAGTCCCGGGGGGGATGGCTACACCTTC. Protein product: CAWSPGGDGYTF.

The DNA of the CDR3 is TGTGCCTGGGTTGGGGCAGGAACTGAAGCTTTCTTT. Translated, it gives CAWVGAGTEAFF. The V call is TRBV30, the J call TRBJ1-1; D is possibly TRBD1 (5 bases). V lost 5 bases and J 5 bases, leaving 12 bases between the germline ends. The CDR3 covers 12 residues. Germline loops: CDR1 GTSNPN, CDR2 SVGIG (reference sequence).

The chain uses TRBV2 and TRBJ2-3; D might be TRBD1 (6 bases). The CDR3 has 16 amino acids. Germline CDR1 SNHLY, CDR2 FYNNEI. V was pared by 3 bases and J by 2 bases, with 15 bases between. The CDR3 DNA sequence: TGTGCCAGCAGTGATTGGGGACAACCTTACACAGATACGCAGTATTTT. Its translation: CASSDWGQPYTDTQYF.

The chain joins TRBV5-1 to TRBJ2-1, with 9 bases lining up with TRBD1. This CDR3 region has 14 residues. Germline values: CDR1 SGHRS, CDR2 YFSETQ. J lost 7 bases, V lost 0 bases, and 2 bases had no gene match. The CDR3 DNA reads as TGCGCCAGCAGCTTGGGGACAGGGGTTAATGAGCAGTTCTTC. Encoded protein: CASSLGTGVNEQFF.

The V call is TRBV11-3, the J call TRBJ2-2; perhaps TRBD2 as D (6 bases). Germline values: CDR1 SGHNT, CDR2 YENEEA. Trimming cost V 3 bases and J 3 bases, with 8 bases left between them. The CDR3 runs to 14 residues. The CDR3 protein is CASSLRLDTGELFF. The CDR3 DNA reads as TGTGCCAGCAGCTTGAGACTAGACACCGGGGAGCTGTTTTTT.

The chain is built from TRBV4-3 and TRBJ2-7, with TRBD2 matching 11 bases. The CDR3 length is 19 residues. The trim removed 5 bases at V and 2 bases at J, leaving 17 bases unmatched. The germline V gene has CDR1 LGHNA and CDR2 YSLEER. CDR3 sequence reads: CASSSRGRGLAAEAYEQYF. The CDR3 DNA follows: TGCGCCAGCAGCTCAAGGGGGAGGGGACTAGCGGCAGAGGCCTACGAGCAGTACTTC.

The chain joins TRBV18 to TRBJ2-7, with D uncertain. Germline V gene data show CDR1 as KGHSH and CDR2 as LQKENI. The CDR3 extends over 15 amino acids. V was cut by 2 bases and J by 0 bases, with 11 bases left in between. Written as DNA, the CDR3 is TGTGCCAGCTCACCAATGGCATCCTCCTCCTACGAGCAGTACTTC. Translating it yields CASSPMASSSYEQYF.

The CDR3 nucleotides are TGTGCCAGCAGTAAAGTAGCGGGACGGTACAATGAGCAGTTCTTC. Translated, it gives CASSKVAGRYNEQFF. The V and J genes are TRBV7-2 and TRBJ2-1; TRBD2 aligns across 8 bases. V shed 6 bases, J shed 4 bases, and the junction held 8 bases outside the gene matches. The germline CDR1 and CDR2 sequences are SGHTA and FQGNSA. CDR3 size: 15 residues.